Listed below are T cell receptor beta chains from one sample, sequenced in a study of blood T cell repertoires in COVID-19. Data came from immunoSEQ multiplex PCR; TCRdb stores just in-frame clones and leaves some out. The sample shows about 190,000 clones, around 80% of them seen only once. The source material was peripheral blood. All receptors come from a man aged 30 to 45 with active or convalescent COVID-19. Each CDR3 is given with its conserved first and last residue. D genes are given only for firm matches. Size is omitted from some rows. Given values are once, few, many or a class for expanded clones.

CDR3 length: 15; clone size: NA; V gene: TRBV5-1; D gene: TRBD1; J gene: TRBJ1-1; CDR3 DNA: TGCGCCAGCAGCTTACAGGGGTCCATGAACACTGAAGCTTTCTTT; CDR3 protein: CASSLQGSMNTEAFF
CDR3 length: 15; clone size: NA; V gene: TRBV27; D gene: NA; J gene: TRBJ2-3; CDR3 DNA: TGTGCCAGCAGCTCGGGTGCGACGTACACAGATACGCAGTATTTT; CDR3 protein: CASSSGATYTDTQYF
CDR3 length: 18; clone size: NA; V gene: TRBV28; D gene: TRBD2; J gene: TRBJ2-3; CDR3 DNA: TGTGCCAGCAGTTTCCCCTCCCCTAATAGCGGGGGGCCAGATACGCAGTATTTT; CDR3 protein: CASSFPSPNSGGPDTQYF
CDR3 length: 15; clone size: NA; V gene: TRBV5-1; D gene: TRBD2; J gene: TRBJ2-1; CDR3 DNA: TGCGCCAGCAGTGACGGGACTAGCGGGAAAACGGAGCAGTTCTTC; CDR3 protein: CASSDGTSGKTEQFF
CDR3 length: 17; clone size: NA; V gene: TRBV2; D gene: TRBD1; J gene: TRBJ1-2; CDR3 DNA: TGTGCCAGCAGTGAAGCGGGACAGGGTAGTCTGGCATATGGCTACACCTTC; CDR3 protein: CASSEAGQGSLAYGYTF
CDR3 length: 15; clone size: NA; V gene: TRBV7-7; D gene: NA; J gene: TRBJ2-5; CDR3 DNA: TGTGCTAGCAGCTTAGGGCCCACTAGCTTCGAGACCCAGTACTTC; CDR3 protein: CASSLGPTSFETQYF
CDR3 length: 15; clone size: NA; V gene: TRBV5-4; D gene: NA; J gene: TRBJ1-4; CDR3 DNA: TGTGCCAGCAGCTTCGGGGGACCGAGGAATGAAAAACTGTTTTTT; CDR3 protein: CASSFGGPRNEKLFF
CDR3 length: 14; clone size: NA; V gene: TRBV12-2; D gene: NA; J gene: TRBJ1-1; CDR3 DNA: TGTGCAAGTCGCATAAAACAGGTGCCCACTGAAGCTTTCTTT; CDR3 protein: CASRIKQVPTEAFF
CDR3 length: 17; clone size: NA; V gene: TRBV19; D gene: TRBD2; J gene: TRBJ2-1; CDR3 DNA: TGTGCCAGTAGTATTATGGCTAGCGGGGGGGCAGACAATGAGCAGTTCTTC; CDR3 protein: CASSIMASGGADNEQFF
CDR3 length: 16; clone size: NA; V gene: TRBV10-3; D gene: TRBD2; J gene: TRBJ2-1; CDR3 DNA: TGTGCCATCAGTGAGGGCGGGACTAGCGGGGGAAATGAGCAGTTCTTC; CDR3 protein: CAISEGGTSGGNEQFF
CDR3 length: 16; clone size: NA; V gene: TRBV27; D gene: NA; J gene: TRBJ1-3; CDR3 DNA: TGTGCCAGCAGTCCAGCGGGATGGGCCTCTGGAAACACCATATATTTT; CDR3 protein: CASSPAGWASGNTIYF
CDR3 length: 16; clone size: NA; V gene: TRBV7-6; D gene: NA; J gene: TRBJ2-2; CDR3 DNA: TGTGCCAGCAGCTTTTTCGGGCGGGGTAGCACCGGGGAGCTGTTTTTT; CDR3 protein: CASSFFGRGSTGELFF
CDR3 length: 14; clone size: NA; V gene: TRBV11-3; D gene: NA; J gene: TRBJ2-7; CDR3 DNA: TGTGCCAGCAGTTCCATGGACTTACCCTACGAGCAGTACTTC; CDR3 protein: CASSSMDLPYEQYF
CDR3 length: 13; clone size: NA; V gene: TRBV5-1; D gene: TRBD1; J gene: TRBJ1-1; CDR3 DNA: TGCGCCAGCAGCGGGGACAGGGCGAGACAAGCTTTCTTT; CDR3 protein: CASSGDRARQAFF
CDR3 length: 15; clone size: NA; V gene: TRBV27; D gene: NA; J gene: TRBJ1-2; CDR3 DNA: TGTGCCAGCAGTTTGAAAGCTACAGCTAACTATGGCTACACCTTC; CDR3 protein: CASSLKATANYGYTF
CDR3 length: 12; clone size: NA; V gene: TRBV11-3; D gene: NA; J gene: TRBJ2-5; CDR3 DNA: TGTGCCAGCAGCCCACCGGGGGAGACCCAGTACTTC; CDR3 protein: CASSPPGETQYF
CDR3 length: 17; clone size: NA; V gene: TRBV7-9; D gene: TRBD1; J gene: TRBJ1-1; CDR3 DNA: TGTGCCAGCAGTTCTGCCGGGACAGGGACCATGAACACTGAAGCTTTCTTT; CDR3 protein: CASSSAGTGTMNTEAFF
CDR3 length: 14; clone size: NA; V gene: TRBV14; D gene: NA; J gene: TRBJ2-2; CDR3 DNA: TGTGCCAGCAGCCAGACAGGGAACACCGGGGAGCTGTTTTTT; CDR3 protein: CASSQTGNTGELFF
CDR3 length: 17; clone size: NA; V gene: TRBV24-1; D gene: TRBD1; J gene: TRBJ2-5; CDR3 DNA: TGTGCCACCAGTGATTCCGGGACAGGGTATGTCCAAGAGACCCAGTACTTC; CDR3 protein: CATSDSGTGYVQETQYF
CDR3 length: 14; clone size: NA; V gene: TRBV3-1/TRBV3-2; D gene: NA; J gene: TRBJ1-1; CDR3 DNA: TGTGCCAGCAGCCAAAATGGGAGGGGTAGTGAAGCTTTCTTT; CDR3 protein: CASSQNGRGSEAFF
CDR3 length: 14; clone size: NA; V gene: TRBV28; D gene: TRBD2; J gene: TRBJ2-1; CDR3 DNA: TGTGCCAGCAGTCAAGGGACTAGTTCCAATGAGCAGTTCTTC; CDR3 protein: CASSQGTSSNEQFF
CDR3 length: 15; clone size: few; V gene: TRBV11-3; D gene: NA; J gene: TRBJ2-7; CDR3 DNA: TGTGCCAGCAGCCCGCACAGGACGGGCCACTACGAGCAGTACTTC; CDR3 protein: CASSPHRTGHYEQYF
CDR3 length: 17; clone size: NA; V gene: TRBV9; D gene: TRBD1; J gene: TRBJ1-1; CDR3 DNA: TGTGCCAGCAGCGTACCAGGACAGGGGGCTGTAGGGGTGGAAGCTTTCTTT; CDR3 protein: CASSVPGQGAVGVEAFF
CDR3 length: 16; clone size: NA; V gene: TRBV27; D gene: TRBD2; J gene: TRBJ2-3; CDR3 DNA: TGTGCCAGCACCCCCGAGGGAGCGGGGGCGACAGATACGCAGTATTTT; CDR3 protein: CASTPEGAGATDTQYF
CDR3 length: 18; clone size: NA; V gene: TRBV6-1; D gene: TRBD1; J gene: TRBJ1-4; CDR3 DNA: TGTGCCAGCAGTGGGTGGTCCCAAGTAAGGTCAGGGGGTGAAAAACTGTTTTTT; CDR3 protein: CASSGWSQVRSGGEKLFF
CDR3 length: 19; clone size: NA; V gene: TRBV5-5; D gene: NA; J gene: TRBJ1-6; CDR3 DNA: TGTGCCAGCAGCGATGGAGGGGACCTATATCCATTCTATAATTCACCCCTCCACTTT; CDR3 protein: CASSDGGDLYPFYNSPLHF
CDR3 length: 14; clone size: NA; V gene: TRBV24-1; D gene: NA; J gene: TRBJ2-1; CDR3 DNA: TGTGCCACCAGCGAACCGAGCTCCTACAATGAGCAGTTCTTC; CDR3 protein: CATSEPSSYNEQFF
CDR3 length: 13; clone size: NA; V gene: TRBV30; D gene: NA; J gene: TRBJ1-2; CDR3 DNA: TGTGCCTGGAGTGTACAGGGTTTACATGGCTACACCTTC; CDR3 protein: CAWSVQGLHGYTF
CDR3 length: 15; clone size: NA; V gene: TRBV7-9; D gene: NA; J gene: TRBJ1-2; CDR3 DNA: TGTGCCAGCAGCTTGGAGATGGGAGCTAACTATGGCTACACCTTC; CDR3 protein: CASSLEMGANYGYTF
CDR3 length: 13; clone size: NA; V gene: TRBV29-1; D gene: TRBD1; J gene: TRBJ1-1; CDR3 DNA: TGCAGCGGCTTGGGACAGGGGAACACTGAAGCTTTCTTT; CDR3 protein: CSGLGQGNTEAFF
CDR3 length: 15; clone size: NA; V gene: TRBV9; D gene: TRBD1; J gene: TRBJ2-1; CDR3 DNA: TGTGCCAGCATCCCCAGGGGGAGCTCCTACAATGAGCAGTTCTTC; CDR3 protein: CASIPRGSSYNEQFF
CDR3 length: 15; clone size: NA; V gene: TRBV15; D gene: NA; J gene: TRBJ1-5; CDR3 DNA: TGTGCCACCAGCCGAGAGCGGCAGGAGTGGAGGACCCAGCATTTT; CDR3 protein: CATSRERQEWRTQHF
CDR3 length: 14; clone size: NA; V gene: TRBV5-6; D gene: TRBD1; J gene: TRBJ1-2; CDR3 DNA: TGTGCCAGCAGCTTCCGGGACAGGGCTTGGGGCTACACCTTC; CDR3 protein: CASSFRDRAWGYTF
CDR3 length: 14; clone size: NA; V gene: TRBV10-3; D gene: TRBD1; J gene: TRBJ2-3; CDR3 DNA: TGTGCCATCACTTCCGGGACAGGGACAGATACGCAGTATTTT; CDR3 protein: CAITSGTGTDTQYF
CDR3 length: 14; clone size: NA; V gene: TRBV19; D gene: TRBD1; J gene: TRBJ2-2; CDR3 DNA: TGTGCCGGCCGGGGGACAGGGAACACCGGGGAGCTGTTTTTT; CDR3 protein: CAGRGTGNTGELFF
CDR3 length: 13; clone size: NA; V gene: TRBV18; D gene: NA; J gene: TRBJ2-7; CDR3 DNA: TGTGCCAGCTCACCACCCTCTACCTACGAGCAGTACTTC; CDR3 protein: CASSPPSTYEQYF
CDR3 length: 14; clone size: NA; V gene: TRBV28; D gene: TRBD1; J gene: TRBJ1-6; CDR3 DNA: TGTGCCAGTCTCACGGGACAGGGTAATTCACCCCTCCACTTT; CDR3 protein: CASLTGQGNSPLHF
CDR3 length: 11; clone size: NA; V gene: TRBV3-1/TRBV3-2; D gene: NA; J gene: TRBJ2-1; CDR3 DNA: TGTGCCAGCAGCCAAGTAGATGAGCAGTTCTTC; CDR3 protein: CASSQVDEQFF
CDR3 length: 14; clone size: NA; V gene: TRBV14; D gene: NA; J gene: TRBJ1-1; CDR3 DNA: TGTGCCAGCAGCCCTATGACAGGACCCACTGAAGCTTTCTTT; CDR3 protein: CASSPMTGPTEAFF
CDR3 length: 15; clone size: NA; V gene: TRBV5-4; D gene: NA; J gene: TRBJ1-3; CDR3 DNA: TGTGCCAGCAGCTTGTGGCGGGACTCTGGAAACACCATATATTTT; CDR3 protein: CASSLWRDSGNTIYF
CDR3 length: 15; clone size: NA; V gene: TRBV14; D gene: NA; J gene: TRBJ1-2; CDR3 DNA: TGTGCCAGCAGCCAAGATATACAGGGCCACTATGGCTACACCTTC; CDR3 protein: CASSQDIQGHYGYTF